This T cell receptor beta chain was identified in a study of T-cell memory formation after mild COVID-19. Study information: Largely, TCR clusters stayed within a single donor. Points from the study as a whole: Researchers found some responding clones in pre-infection memory, a sign that cross-reactive memory joined. Clones that contracted clustered mainly in CM and EM if CD4+ and in EMRA if CD8+.

Amplification by 5'RACE using constant-segment primers produced TCR alpha and TCR beta cDNA libraries that carried sample barcodes and UMIs. TCRdb reprocessed the 5' RACE reads with MiXCR, giving one entry per CDR3 protein. The sample lists roughly 170,000 distinct CDR3 sequences, about 21% occurring once. The CDR3 runs 13 residues. Germline CDR1 is SNHLY and CDR2 is FYNNEI. Trimming pared 2 bases from V and 8 bases from J, leaving 10 bases between. In its sample, this clonotype was seen a few times. Its cognate antigen is unknown. The chain joins TRBV2 to TRBJ2-1, with a weak D call TRBD2 (5 bases). This receptor was obtained from an adult woman who had mild COVID-19 (a few samples of this study predate the infection). Cell type and time point are not known. The source material was PBMCs or a T cell subset sorted from them (not recorded which). CDR3 sequence: CASSETSWDEQFF. The CDR3 coding sequence is TGTGCCAGCAGTGAAACTAGTTGGGATGAGCAGTTCTTC. Full variable domain (rest looked up from reference TRBV2 and TRBJ2-1): EPEVTQTPSHQVTQMGQEVILRCVPISNHLYFYWYRQILGQKVEFLVSFYNNEISEKSEIFDDQFSVERPDGSNFTLKIRSTKLEDSAMYFCASSETSWDEQFFGPGTRLTVL.